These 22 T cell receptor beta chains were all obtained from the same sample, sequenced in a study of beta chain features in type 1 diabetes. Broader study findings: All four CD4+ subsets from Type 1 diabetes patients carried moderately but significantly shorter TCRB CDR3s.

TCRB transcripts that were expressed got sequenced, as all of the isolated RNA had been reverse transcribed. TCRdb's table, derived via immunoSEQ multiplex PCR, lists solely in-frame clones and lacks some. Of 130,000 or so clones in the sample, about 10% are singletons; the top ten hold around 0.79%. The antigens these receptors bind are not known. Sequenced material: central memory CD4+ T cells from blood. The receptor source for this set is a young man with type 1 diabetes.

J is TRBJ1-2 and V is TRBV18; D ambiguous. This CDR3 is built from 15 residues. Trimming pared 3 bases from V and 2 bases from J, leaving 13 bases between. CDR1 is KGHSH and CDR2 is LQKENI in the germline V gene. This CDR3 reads CASSPVALTNYGYTF. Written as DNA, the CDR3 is TGTGCCAGCTCACCGGTAGCCCTTACCAACTATGGCTACACCTTC.

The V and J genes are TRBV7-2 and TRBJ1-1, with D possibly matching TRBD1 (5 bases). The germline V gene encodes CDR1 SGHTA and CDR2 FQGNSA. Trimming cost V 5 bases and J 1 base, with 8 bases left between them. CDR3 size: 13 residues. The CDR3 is CASSPGGNTEAFF. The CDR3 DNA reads TGTGCCAGCAGCCCGGGGGGGAACACTGAAGCTTTCTTT.

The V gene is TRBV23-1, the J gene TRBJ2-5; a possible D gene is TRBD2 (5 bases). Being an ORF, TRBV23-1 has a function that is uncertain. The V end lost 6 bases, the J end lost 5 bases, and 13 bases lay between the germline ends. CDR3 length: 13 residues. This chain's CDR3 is CASSVSVGETQYF. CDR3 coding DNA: TGCGCCAGCAGCGTTAGCGTGGGGGAGACCCAGTACTTC.

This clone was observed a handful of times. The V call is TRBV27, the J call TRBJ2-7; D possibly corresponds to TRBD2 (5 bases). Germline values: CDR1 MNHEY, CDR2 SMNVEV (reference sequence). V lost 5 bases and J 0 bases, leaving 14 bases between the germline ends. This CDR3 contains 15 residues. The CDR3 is CASSQSGASSYEQYF. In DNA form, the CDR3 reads TGTGCCAGCAGTCAAAGCGGTGCGAGCTCCTACGAGCAGTACTTC.

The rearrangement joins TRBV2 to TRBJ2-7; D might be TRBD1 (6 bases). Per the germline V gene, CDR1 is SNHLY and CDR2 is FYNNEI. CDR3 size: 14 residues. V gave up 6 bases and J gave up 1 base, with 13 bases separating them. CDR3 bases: TGTGCCAGCAGGACAGGTGGGGTTTCCTACGAGCAGTACTTC. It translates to CASRTGGVSYEQYF.

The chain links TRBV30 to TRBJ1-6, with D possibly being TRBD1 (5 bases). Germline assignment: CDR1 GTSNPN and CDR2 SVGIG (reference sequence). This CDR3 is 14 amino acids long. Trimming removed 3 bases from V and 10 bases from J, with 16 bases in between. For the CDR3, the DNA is TGTGCCTGGAGAGGGGCGGGGGGAGGATCACCCCTCCACTTT. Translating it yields CAWRGAGGGSPLHF.

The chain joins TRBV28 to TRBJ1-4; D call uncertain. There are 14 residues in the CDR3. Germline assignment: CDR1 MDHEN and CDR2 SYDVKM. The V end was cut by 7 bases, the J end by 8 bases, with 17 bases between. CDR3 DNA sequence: TGTGCCAGCACCCCGATGAAACGCGGGGAAAAACTGTTTTTT. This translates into CASTPMKRGEKLFF.

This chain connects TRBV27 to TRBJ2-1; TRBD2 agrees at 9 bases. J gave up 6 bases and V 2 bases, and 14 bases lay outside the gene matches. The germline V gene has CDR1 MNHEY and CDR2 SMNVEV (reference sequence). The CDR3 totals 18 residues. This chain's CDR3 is CASSLAPFRGGGINEQFF. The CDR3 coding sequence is TGTGCCAGCAGTTTAGCACCTTTCCGCGGGGGGGGAATCAATGAGCAGTTCTTC.

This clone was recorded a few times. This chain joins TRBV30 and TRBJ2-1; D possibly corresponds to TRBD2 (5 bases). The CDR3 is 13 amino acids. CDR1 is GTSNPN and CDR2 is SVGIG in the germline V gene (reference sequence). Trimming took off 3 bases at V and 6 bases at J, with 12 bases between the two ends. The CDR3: CAWRCPGCNEQFF. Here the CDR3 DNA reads TGTGCCTGGAGGTGCCCGGGGTGCAATGAGCAGTTCTTC.

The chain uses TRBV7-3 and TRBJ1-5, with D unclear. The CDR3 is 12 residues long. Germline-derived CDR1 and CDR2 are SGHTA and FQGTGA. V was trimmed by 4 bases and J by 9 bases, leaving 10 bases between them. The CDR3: CASSSAGGPQHF. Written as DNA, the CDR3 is TGTGCCAGCAGCTCCGCCGGTGGGCCCCAGCATTTT.

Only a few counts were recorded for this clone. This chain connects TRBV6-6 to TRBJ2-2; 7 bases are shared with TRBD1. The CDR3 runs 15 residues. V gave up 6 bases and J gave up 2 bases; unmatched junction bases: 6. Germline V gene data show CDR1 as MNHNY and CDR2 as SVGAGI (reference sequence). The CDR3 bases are TGTGCCAGCAGGTCGGGACAGAGCAACACCGGGGAGCTGTTTTTT. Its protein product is CASRSGQSNTGELFF.

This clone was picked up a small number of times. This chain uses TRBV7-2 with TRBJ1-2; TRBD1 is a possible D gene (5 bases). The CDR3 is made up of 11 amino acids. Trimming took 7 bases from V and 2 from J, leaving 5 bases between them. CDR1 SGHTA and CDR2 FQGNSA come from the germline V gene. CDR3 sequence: CASKGNYGYTF. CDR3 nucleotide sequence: TGTGCCAGCAAGGGGAACTATGGCTACACCTTC.

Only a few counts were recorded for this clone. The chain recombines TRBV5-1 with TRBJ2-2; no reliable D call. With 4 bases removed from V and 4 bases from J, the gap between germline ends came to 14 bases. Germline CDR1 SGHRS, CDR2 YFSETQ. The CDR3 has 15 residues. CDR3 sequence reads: CASSMATYVTGELFF. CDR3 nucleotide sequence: TGCGCCAGCAGCATGGCCACATATGTCACCGGGGAGCTGTTTTTT.

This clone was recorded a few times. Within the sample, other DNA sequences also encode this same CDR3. The CDR3 spells CASSLSDQETQYF. The CDR3 region has the DNA TGTGCCAGCAGTTTGTCCGACCAAGAGACCCAGTACTTC. The chain combines TRBV28 with TRBJ2-5, with D uncertain. The CDR3 runs 13 residues. Germline V gene sequence: CDR1 MDHEN, CDR2 SYDVKM. Trimming shortened V by 3 bases and J by 0 bases, and 5 bases separated the two germline ends.

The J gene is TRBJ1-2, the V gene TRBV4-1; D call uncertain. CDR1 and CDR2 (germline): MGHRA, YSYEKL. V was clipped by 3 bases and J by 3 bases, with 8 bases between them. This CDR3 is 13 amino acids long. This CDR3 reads CASSQSGDYGYTF. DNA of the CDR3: TGCGCCAGCAGCCAGTCGGGAGACTATGGCTACACCTTC.

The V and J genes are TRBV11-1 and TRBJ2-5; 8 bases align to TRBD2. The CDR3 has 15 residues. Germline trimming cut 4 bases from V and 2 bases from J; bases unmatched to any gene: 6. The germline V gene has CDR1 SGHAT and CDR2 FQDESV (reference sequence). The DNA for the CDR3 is TGTGCCAGCAGCTCGGGCGGGGGGCCGCAAGAGACCCAGTACTTC. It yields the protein CASSSGGGPQETQYF.

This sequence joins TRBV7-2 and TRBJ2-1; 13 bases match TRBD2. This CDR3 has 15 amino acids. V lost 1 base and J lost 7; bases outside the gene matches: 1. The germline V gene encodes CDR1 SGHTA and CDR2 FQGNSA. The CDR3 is CASSLETSGGNEQFF. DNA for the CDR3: TGTGCCAGCAGCTTAGAGACTAGCGGGGGGAATGAGCAGTTCTTC.

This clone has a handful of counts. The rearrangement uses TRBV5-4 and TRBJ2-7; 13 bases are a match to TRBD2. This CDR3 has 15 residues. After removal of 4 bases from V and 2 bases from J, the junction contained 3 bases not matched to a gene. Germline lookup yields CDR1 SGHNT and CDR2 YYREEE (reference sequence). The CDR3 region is CASSRLAGGTYEQYF. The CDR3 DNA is TGTGCCAGCAGCCGACTAGCGGGGGGAACCTACGAGCAGTACTTC.

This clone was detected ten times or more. CDR3 residues: CASSLGGLRQPQHF. The CDR3 DNA sequence: TGTGCCAGCAGTTTAGGAGGGTTGCGTCAGCCCCAGCATTTT. The chain joins TRBV28 to TRBJ1-5, with D unresolved. Germline loops: CDR1 MDHEN, CDR2 SYDVKM. CDR3 size: 14 residues. The V end lost 2 bases, the J end lost 6 bases, and 11 bases lay between the germline ends. The entire variable domain, with the rest obtained from reference TRBV28 and TRBJ1-5, is as follows: DVKVTQSSRYLVKRTGEKVFLECVQDMDHENMFWYRQDPGLGLRLIYFSYDVKMKEKGDIPEGYSVSREKKERFSLILESASTNQTSMYLCASSLGGLRQPQHFGDGTRLSIL.

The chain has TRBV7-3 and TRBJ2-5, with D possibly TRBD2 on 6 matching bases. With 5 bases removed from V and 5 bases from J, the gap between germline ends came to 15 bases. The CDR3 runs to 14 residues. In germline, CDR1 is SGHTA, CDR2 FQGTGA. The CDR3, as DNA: TGTGCCAGCAGCCAGGGTGGTCGGGGGGAGACCCAGTACTTC. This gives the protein CASSQGGRGETQYF.

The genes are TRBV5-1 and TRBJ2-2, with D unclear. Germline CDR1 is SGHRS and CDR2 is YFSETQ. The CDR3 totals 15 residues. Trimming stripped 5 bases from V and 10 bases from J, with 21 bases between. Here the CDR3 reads CASRQMPQTGEELFF. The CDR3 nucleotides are TGCGCCAGCAGGCAAATGCCCCAGACCGGAGAGGAGCTGTTTTTT.

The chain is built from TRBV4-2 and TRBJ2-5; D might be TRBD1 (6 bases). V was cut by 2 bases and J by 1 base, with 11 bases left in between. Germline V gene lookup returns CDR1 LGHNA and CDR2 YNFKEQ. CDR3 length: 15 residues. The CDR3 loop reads CASSQPQGSQETQYF. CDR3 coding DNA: TGTGCCAGCAGCCAACCACAGGGTTCCCAAGAGACCCAGTACTTC.